A single sample is the source of the 13 T cell receptor beta chains below, sequenced in a study of cytomegalovirus exposure and HLA in healthy donors. In the PCR, 60 Vbeta and 13 Jbeta primers were used. Profiled with immunoSEQ multiplex PCR; TCRdb holds only in-frame clones, not every one. The data contain 80,000 to 95,000 clones, roughly 80% of them singletons. The specimen sequenced was PBMCs. The receptor set was obtained from a woman aged 40 to 55 in good health and CMV-seropositive.

V is TRBV6-5 and J is TRBJ1-3, with 7 nucleotides matching TRBD1. The CDR3 spans 14 residues. Germline trimming cut 6 bases from V and 1 base from J; bases unmatched to any gene: 3. Germline V CDR1 and CDR2: MNHEY, SVGAGI. CDR3 loop: CASRPGGSGNTIYF. The CDR3 region has the DNA TGTGCCAGCAGGCCAGGGGGGTCTGGAAACACCATATATTTT.

The genes are TRBV6-1 and TRBJ2-1; possibly TRBD2 for D (6 bases). V dropped 6 bases and J dropped 12 bases, with 15 bases sitting between them. CDR1 is MNHNS, CDR2 SASEGT, per germline. CDR3 length: 12 amino acids. The CDR3 DNA follows: TGTGCCAGCAGCCTCCCAGGGCGGGGGCAGTTCTTC. Translation gives CASSLPGRGQFF.

This clone has a handful of counts. The rearrangement uses TRBV11-2 and TRBJ1-6, with D maybe TRBD1 (5 bases). Germline CDR1 is SGHAT and CDR2 is FQNNGV. V gave up 6 bases and J gave up 9 bases, with 21 bases separating them. The length of the CDR3 is 16 residues. Here the CDR3 DNA reads TGTGCCAGCAGTACAGGCCCAGATCGTATCGGTTCACCCCTCCACTTT. Amino acids: CASSTGPDRIGSPLHF.

The chain uses TRBV19 and TRBJ1-1, with TRBD1 as a possible D gene (6 bases). The V gene lost 4 bases and the J gene lost 0 bases, with 15 bases spanning the gap. Per germline, CDR1 LNHDA and CDR2 SQIVND (reference sequence). CDR3 length: 16 amino acids. The CDR3 DNA follows: TGTGCCAGTAGTAGGTACAGGGTTGGGATGAACACTGAAGCTTTCTTT. Its translation: CASSRYRVGMNTEAFF. The full variable domain, its missing parts supplied by reference TRBV19 and TRBJ1-1, is DGGITQSPKYLFRKEGQNVTLSCEQNLNHDAMYWYRQDPGQGLRLIYYSQIVNDFQKGDIAEGYSVSREKKESFPLTVTSAQKNPTAFYLCASSRYRVGMNTEAFFGQGTRLTVV.

The rearrangement links TRBV18 to TRBJ2-3; maybe TRBD1 (5 bases). V was pared by 3 bases and J by 0 bases, with 7 bases between. Germline CDR1 KGHSH, CDR2 LQKENI. This CDR3 is built from 14 residues. For the CDR3, the DNA is TGTGCCAGCTCACCTCAGGGAAGCACAGATACGCAGTATTTT. Its protein is CASSPQGSTDTQYF.

This clone is a singleton in its sample. The chain recombines TRBV5-6 with TRBJ2-1; TRBD2 matches at 7 bases. This CDR3 has 13 amino acids. J was trimmed by 6 bases and V by 0 bases; bases with no gene match: 0. Germline assignment: CDR1 SGHDT and CDR2 YYEEEE. The CDR3 DNA follows: TGTGCCAGCAGCTTGGCGGGGGGCAATGAGCAGTTCTTC. It translates to CASSLAGGNEQFF.

The chain joins TRBV28 to TRBJ2-1, with D possibly matching TRBD2 (5 bases). V lost 2 bases, J lost 9 bases, and 11 bases lay in between. The CDR3 totals 13 residues. Germline CDR1 and CDR2: MDHEN and SYDVKM. For the CDR3, the DNA is TGTGCCAGCAGTTTAGTACATCGGGGTGAGCAGTTCTTC. As protein: CASSLVHRGEQFF.

This clone was seen more than once but under ten times. The chain has TRBV6-1 and TRBJ1-1; D is unresolved. The V and J ends lost 6 bases and 0 bases respectively, with 14 bases between them. This CDR3 has 15 amino acids. In germline, CDR1 is MNHNS, CDR2 SASEGT. The chain's CDR3 is CASSRLAPMNTEAFF. The CDR3 DNA is TGTGCCAGCAGCCGGCTAGCCCCCATGAACACTGAAGCTTTCTTT.

The chain uses TRBV13 and TRBJ2-3, with a weak D call TRBD2 (6 bases). The CDR3 totals 15 residues. V was trimmed by 2 bases and J by 4 bases, leaving 13 bases between them. Germline CDR1 and CDR2: PRHDT and FYEKMQ (reference sequence). CDR3: CASSLNNGRSDTQYF. In DNA, the CDR3 is TGTGCCAGCAGCTTAAATAATGGGAGGTCAGATACGCAGTATTTT.

The chain uses TRBV7-9 and TRBJ1-4; TRBD1 aligns across 7 bases. This CDR3 has 18 residues. V lost 5 bases and J lost 5; bases outside the gene matches: 17. Germline loops: CDR1 SEHNR, CDR2 FQNEAQ (reference sequence). This CDR3 reads CASSPLSLQGPANEKLFF. In nucleotides, the CDR3 is TGTGCCAGCAGCCCCCTGTCTTTACAGGGGCCAGCAAATGAAAAACTGTTTTTT. The whole variable domain, remainder taken from reference TRBV7-9 and TRBJ1-4, is DTGVSQNPRHKITKRGQNVTFRCDPISEHNRLYWYRQTLGQGPEFLTYFQNEAQLEKSRLLSDRFSAERPKGSFSTLEIQRTEQGDSAMYLCASSPLSLQGPANEKLFFGSGTQLSVL.

This rearrangement joins TRBV6-1 to TRBJ1-5; maybe TRBD1 (5 bases). The ends were cut back, 4 bases at V and 0 bases at J, with 7 bases in the middle. CDR3 size: 14 residues. Germline V gene sequence: CDR1 MNHNS, CDR2 SASEGT. The CDR3 loop is CASSGQYSNQPQHF. The DNA of the CDR3 is TGTGCCAGCAGTGGACAGTATAGCAATCAGCCCCAGCATTTT.

J is TRBJ1-5 and V is TRBV2; D possibly corresponds to TRBD1 (6 bases). The CDR3 has 15 residues. The germline V and J ends were trimmed by 4 bases and 0 bases, with 10 bases remaining between them. Germline values: CDR1 SNHLY, CDR2 FYNNEI. In nucleotides, the CDR3 is TGTGCCAGCAGTGGGGACACGGATAGCAATCAGCCCCAGCATTTT. Protein product: CASSGDTDSNQPQHF.

V usage is TRBV11-3 and J usage is TRBJ2-5, with TRBD1 as a possible D gene (5 bases). Per germline, CDR1 SGHNT and CDR2 YENEEA. V was clipped by 4 bases and J by 5 bases, with 11 bases between them. The CDR3 loop spans 13 amino acids. CDR3 protein: CASSSGLSETQYF. In DNA form, the CDR3 reads TGTGCCAGCAGCTCAGGGTTGTCGGAGACCCAGTACTTC.